This T cell receptor beta chain comes out of a study of blood T cell repertoires in COVID-19. Overall study context: There were acute and convalescent COVID-19 samples, and they came from the United States, Italy and Spain.

J lost 3 bases, V lost 3 bases, and 17 bases had no gene match. Germline assignment: CDR1 SGHRS and CDR2 YFSETQ. The CDR3 extends over 19 amino acids. Authors' methods: Estimated nucleated cell counts came from reference gene primer amplification. TCRdb keeps only in-frame clones here, not all; method: immunoSEQ multiplex PCR. That table gives V, J and clone size, and the DNA gave D and trimming. Of some 150,000 clones detected, approximately 92% appear once; the ten largest clones hold roughly 15%. The chain combines TRBV5-1 with TRBJ2-2, with TRBD2 matching 7 bases. The sequencing input was peripheral blood. This clonotype was obtained from a woman aged 40 to 50 with acute or convalescent COVID-19. The CDR3 coding sequence is TGCGCCAGCAGCTCACAGAGCGGGAACCCCCTTAGGGACACCGGGGAGCTGTTTTTT. Protein sequence: CASSSQSGNPLRDTGELFF. The full variable domain, rest sourced from reference TRBV5-1 and TRBJ2-2, is KAGVTQTPRYLIKTRGQQVTLSCSPISGHRSVSWYQQTPGQGLQFLFEYFSETQRNKGNFPGRFSGRQFSNSRSEMNVSTLELGDSALYLCASSSQSGNPLRDTGELFFGEGSRLTVL.